This TCR beta chain was captured in a study of blood T cell repertoires in COVID-19. About the study: Acute and convalescent COVID-19 specimens originated in the United States, Italy and Spain. From T cells, B-cell-depleted T cells, or PBMCs came the material, which was cDNA or gDNA.

CDR3 length equals 15 residues. CDR1 and CDR2 (germline): SGHTA, FQGNSA. J gave up 3 bases and V 2 bases, and 3 bases lay outside the gene matches. Per the original methods: Estimation of nucleated cell counts relied on the amplification of reference gene primers. Assay used: immunoSEQ multiplex PCR; TCRdb lists only in-frame clones, some missing. V and J calls and clone size are given by that table; D and trimming were obtained from the DNA. The data show about 270,000 clones, roughly four fifths seen once. The source of this sequence is a woman aged 45 to 65 who had recovered from COVID-19. The genes are TRBV7-2 and TRBJ2-7; 11 nucleotides agree with TRBD2. Material for sequencing was peripheral blood. In DNA form, the CDR3 reads TGTGCCAGCAGCTTAACCGGGACTAGCGGCTACGAGCAGTACTTC. It translates to CASSLTGTSGYEQYF.